Reported below is one TCR beta chain. The clone's antigen remains unknown. The record has no base qualities; no much larger clone is one base away. These data belong to a study of cytomegalovirus exposure and HLA in healthy donors (dated by TCRdb to about 2017). With respect to the entire study: An earlier analysis of approximately 640 of the donors reported 250 to 300 Gb of sequence data and approximately 110 million unique TCR beta sequences from 150 million to 200 million T cells. Rather than using new phenotypic data, the later analysis identified candidate immune exposures from TCR beta sequences and from how often those sequences occurred across donors. Donor age, sex, ethnicity and CMV serostatus were compiled together with the repertoire data. The T cell repertoires of under 700 subjects were profiled by immunosequencing and related to cytomegalovirus serostatus. The aim of the study was to test whether cataloging public T cell receptors could identify signatures of past pathogen exposure. An early release that covered approximately 600 HLA-typed donors contained approximately 300 gigabases of sequencing data and around 85 million unique TCR sequences. Among the roughly 370 genotyped donors, more than 70% belonged to the genetic ancestry cluster associated with self-reported Caucasian donors. All discovery cohort repertoires had been generated on a single sequencing platform. A handful of DR-DQ haplotypes were handled as single units for association and clustering because linkage in the cohort was strong. To study patterns of TCR occurrence, a later analysis re-analyzed previously published TCR beta repertoires from more than 550 donors and added high-resolution HLA genotyping. The number of typed donors differed by locus: about 620-640 for A, B, C, DRB1 and DQB1; 500 to 550 for DQA1; 600 to 610 for DPA1; and some 470 for DPB1. To decide whether each TCR beta V gene segment behaved as functional or pseudogenic, an earlier analysis of some 600 of the donors relied on high-throughput TCR beta sequencing. Along with the roughly 710-subject first cohort, a separate validation cohort of 120 different subjects was used. To predict cytomegalovirus infection status, the study brought together high-throughput TCR immunosequencing, statistical association of individual TCRs with disease status, and machine learning. Across 398 genotyped donors of the cohort, an average of roughly 200,000 unique TCR beta nucleotide sequences per donor were sequenced, and approximately 19% of those sequences were non-productive. A later genetic analysis took genome-wide SNP genotypes for about 55% of the 666 donors and used that subset as a discovery cohort. HLA typing included class I and class II loci at four-digit resolution.

Receptor amplification or capture employed the immunoSEQ multiplex PCR assay. For the multiplex PCR, a mixture combining 60 forward primers for TCR Vbeta segments and 13 reverse primers for TCR Jbeta segments was used. Amplification of the CDR3 region of rearranged TCR beta genes was performed with a multiplex PCR assay on genomic DNA. On the Illumina HiSeq System, the amplified TCR beta libraries were sequenced as 87-base-pair reads. The source study handled its data this way. A later analysis tallied around 82 million unique TCR beta chains across the 666 repertoires, and some 12 million of those chains were shared by two or more donors. Raw reads were error-corrected and collapsed into unique sequences by a nearest-neighbor algorithm in which closely related sequences were merged to remove PCR and sequencing errors. To assign V, D and J gene segments, CDR3 sequences were aligned to IMGT reference sequences. For a sequence to be retained, a match of at least six nucleotides to both a V gene segment and a J gene segment was required. Rearrangements were classified as productive when the CDR3 lacked stop codons and remained in frame with V and J, and all other rearrangements were classified as non-productive. Following IMGT convention, CDR3 was defined as the stretch from the second conserved V-encoded cysteine to the conserved J-encoded phenylalanine. Sequences without an unambiguous match to a single V gene segment were excluded from the earlier analysis of about 600 of the donors. An earlier analysis of 450 to 650 of the donors called V segments functional above 56.7% productive rearrangements and segregating when the between-donor standard deviation exceeded 5%. A statistical classification framework was built to diagnose cytomegalovirus status from the catalog of TCR beta chain sequences. V and J gene assignment, in a later analysis, came from comparing TCR nucleotide sequences with IMGT/GENE-DB human TR gene sequences. Using the TCRdist pipeline, a later analysis assigned CDR3 sequences along with most-parsimonious VDJ recombination scenarios. A later analysis defined each TCR beta chain by its CDR3 amino acid sequence plus V-gene family, and excluded reads lacking a unique V-gene family. A later analysis removed several hundred highly shared, low-generation-probability nucleotide sequences to deal with suspected cross-contamination and a sequencing artifact. For each public chain, a later analysis derived a clonal expansion index from normalized ranks of inferred template counts within each repertoire. In a later analysis, generation probabilities were computed using a VDJ recombination model fitted to out-of-frame rearrangements, and the results were checked against IGoR. Hypergeometric tests were used in a later analysis to score TCR-TCR, TCR-HLA and TCR-CMV co-occurrence, with a repertoire-size bias correction applied to the TCR pairs. In a later analysis, false discovery rates were estimated by permuting HLA or CMV assignments 20 times. In a later analysis, co-occurring TCRs were grouped with DBSCAN, and TCRdist sequence similarity was added when clustering was performed within HLA-allele-positive subsets. For co-occurrence clustering, repertoires with fewer than 30,000 or more than 120,000 public chains were excluded, along with 4 to 6 repertoires with anomalous nucleotide sharing. In TCRdb, the immuneACCESS table is reduced to in-frame sequences with V and J assigned. These tables do not hold every clone; where another copy was compared, an unresolved V gene accounts for under half, and the others remain unexplained. D and trimming were read from the DNA, whereas the V and J calls and clone size are those reported in that table. The sample table holds under 200,000 clones, of which approximately 79% were seen once. Roughly 13% of the sample goes to the ten largest clones.

Results and caveats for the whole study, not just this receptor: Most TCR sequences were seen in very few donors, while some public TCRs were found in many individuals. A later analysis found that TCR association rates varied across HLA loci, with DRB1 alleles showing the most associated TCRs and HLA-C alleles the fewest. The earlier analysis of some 540 of the donors excluded over 15 rarely observed V segments, including chromosome 9 orphons, because counts were too low. For the cohort, immune exposure information was limited to CMV serostatus. Strong co-occurrence of HLA alleles, especially DR and DQ, made assigning TCR associations to individual alleles difficult. A later analysis reported that several top co-occurrence clusters appeared linked to parvovirus B19, influenza, CMV and Epstein-Barr virus. A further reported finding was that TCR beta sequences accurately predicted the HLA-A and HLA-B alleles for most subjects in the first cohort. In a later genetic analysis, a missense DCLRE1C variant was associated with V-gene and J-gene trimming of TCR beta chains, and the association was replicated in an independent cohort. A few of the identified cytomegalovirus-associated TCR beta chains were confirmed in vitro to be specific for cytomegalovirus antigens. In the study, about 150 TCR beta chains were listed as associated with cytomegalovirus. Because HLA typing was unavailable for some donors at each locus, only the typed subset was used in association tests. Cytomegalovirus status was reported to be diagnosed by the classifier with high specificity and sensitivity in both the original and validation cohorts. In a later analysis, about 17,000 TCR beta sequences were associated with specific HLA alleles at a false discovery rate of 0.05. The 87-base-pair reads could not distinguish some IMGT-functional V segments, including TRBV6-2 and TRBV6-3, so those segments were excluded. Broadly in line with IMGT annotations, most TCR beta V segments showed up in productive rearrangements about 90% or about 30% of the time in an earlier analysis of approximately 600 of the donors. Correlated functional status among segregating V segments might reflect linkage disequilibrium, but an unknown experimental factor could not be ruled out. The presence/absence analyses assumed that sequencing depth was roughly uniform across donors, and that assumption may not be true. Compared with the roughly 700-donor mean, donors in an Asian-associated ancestry cluster had fewer N-insertions in productive TCRs, according to a later genetic analysis. A cluster of highly shared sequence variants was judged likely to be a technical artifact of the sequencing pipeline. Most CMV-associated TCR beta chains appeared to be HLA-restricted in a later analysis, and the HLA associations seemed to be driven largely by CMV exposure. This cohort had only TCR beta chains sequenced, and the lack of alpha or paired-chain data limited which features could be detected. Compared with equally common non-associated chains, HLA-associated TCR beta chains in a later analysis were more clonally expanded and had lower generation probabilities. The authors suggested that the approach could potentially be extended to other disease states and immunological phenotypes.

The cohort consisted of some 730 healthy bone marrow donors. Cohort members were all nominally healthy when sampled, although unrecorded immune exposures were likely present. The donor tested CMV seropositive and was one of the 289 seropositive cohort members. Each donor provided a peripheral blood sample, and peripheral blood mononuclear cells were used for TCR beta sequencing. The Qiagen DNeasy Blood Extraction Kit was used to extract genomic DNA from the blood cell samples. In the germline V gene, CDR1 corresponds to MDHEN and CDR2 to SYDVKM. Cut back by 6 bases and 1 base, the V and J ends lie 9 bases apart. Measured from the cysteine to the phenylalanine, the CDR3 is 13 residues long. Of all the DNA, just the CDR3 is kept, 39 bases in frame from base 1.

In this chain, TRBV28 is recombined with TRBJ1-1; TRBD1 might be the D gene, on 5 matching bases. The receptor's source is a man aged 45 to 65 in good health and CMV-seropositive. Sequencing was carried out using PBMCs. CDR3 sequence: CASRSRGNTEAFF. Here is the DNA: TGTGCCAGCAGGTCTAGGGGGAACACTGAAGCTTTCTTT.